This T cell receptor beta chain was retrieved from a study of TIL therapy for anti-PD-1-resistant metastatic lung cancer (dated by TCRdb to the early 2020s). About the study as a whole: Tumors were harvested before any PD-1/PD-L1 blockade; patients then received nivolumab, and those progressing received lymphodepletion, expanded TIL infusion and IL-2. Most of the cohort had lung adenocarcinoma, including a handful of EGFR-mutant tumors and two ALK-rearranged tumors, and half of the patients were either current or former smokers. T cell receptor beta sequencing of tumor and peripheral blood was used to follow clonotypes across the tumor, the expanded TIL product and serial blood samples. Across the cohort, whole-exome sequencing showed a median non-synonymous tumor mutation burden of roughly 1.5 mutations per megabase. Enrolled patients had a median age of approximately 49 years (range roughly 35-85) and a median tumor PD-L1 proportion score of around 5.9%. Here is what the overall study found, with its caveats: Generalizability was limited because the cohort was highly selected, with more treatment-naive, never-smoker and oncogene-addicted patients included than is typical. The study protocol defined all tumor marker inferences as exploratory. Clonotypes from the infused TIL partially replaced the baseline peripheral repertoire and then declined over months, and persistence showed no apparent association with response.

Reading the label with the study, this specimen's time point is: pre-treatment sample, taken before nivolumab and TIL therapy. Between October 2017 and early 2020, a dual-center phase I trial enrolled adults who had stage 4 NSCLC. Samples were obtained from a single-arm, open-label phase I trial in which tumor-infiltrating lymphocyte therapy with nivolumab was evaluated in advanced non-small cell lung cancer. Mononuclear cells from blood collected in EDTA tubes were isolated on a Ficoll gradient and snap-frozen as pellets, and DNA was then extracted using a Qiagen mini-prep kit. Relative to germline, V is 4 bases shorter and J is 5 bases shorter, with 11 bases between their ends. Its CDR3 holds 14 amino acids, cysteine through phenylalanine. CDR3 DNA is the only sequence kept; it has 42 bases, read in frame from the first base. The germline V gene encodes CDR1 MGHRA and CDR2 YSYEKL. A word on this clone: Its antigen target is currently unknown. There are no base qualities to consult, and no much larger clone falls within one base.

TCR beta CDR3 regions were amplified from genomic DNA with the immunoSEQ v3 hsTCRB kit using bias-controlled multiplex PCR. An Illumina NextSeq 500 was used to sequence the TCR libraries, reaching 2 million or so read pairs at survey level or about 4.5-6 million at deep level. For the original study's pipeline: V, D and J genes were assigned, non-productive sequences were removed, and clonality was reported by immunoSEQ Analyzer software. Repertoires were compared using productive Simpson clonality and Morisita overlap index of productive TRB rearrangements between infused TIL and blood. Absolute clonotype counts in blood were estimated as lymphocyte count times CD3+ fraction times the clone's productive frequency. TCRdb holds this immuneACCESS table with in-frame rearrangements only. Some clones are missing; in checked studies, unresolved V genes explain under half, and the rest has no known cause. The V and J calls and clone size come from that table; D and trimming were worked out from the DNA. The sample yields roughly 15,000 clones; approximately 85% were counted once. Clones ranked in the top ten supply roughly 0.93% of the sample.

This receptor was identified in a person aged 25 to 85 with non-small cell lung cancer. The rearrangement combines TRBV4-1 with TRBJ2-2; no D gene can be assigned with confidence. The sample consisted of blood, taken at baseline. The DNA sequence is TGCGCCAGCAGCCCCCCCCACAAGACCGGGGAGCTGTTTTTT. Its protein product is CASSPPHKTGELFF.